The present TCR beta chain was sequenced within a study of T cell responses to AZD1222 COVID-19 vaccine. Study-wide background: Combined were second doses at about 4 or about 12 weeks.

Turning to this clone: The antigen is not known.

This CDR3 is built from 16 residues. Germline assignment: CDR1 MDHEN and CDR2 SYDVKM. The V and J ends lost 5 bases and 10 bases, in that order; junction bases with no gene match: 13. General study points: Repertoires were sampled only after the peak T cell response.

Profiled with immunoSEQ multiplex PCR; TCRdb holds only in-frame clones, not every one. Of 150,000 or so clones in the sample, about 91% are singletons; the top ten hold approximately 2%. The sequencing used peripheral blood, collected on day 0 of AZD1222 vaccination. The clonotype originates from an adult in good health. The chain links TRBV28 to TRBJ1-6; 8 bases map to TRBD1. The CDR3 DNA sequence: TGTGCCAGCAGTACTACCGGGACAGGCGGCCGGTCACCCCTCCACTTT. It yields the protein CASSTTGTGGRSPLHF. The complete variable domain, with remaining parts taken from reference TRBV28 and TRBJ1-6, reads DVKVTQSSRYLVKRTGEKVFLECVQDMDHENMFWYRQDPGLGLRLIYFSYDVKMKEKGDIPEGYSVSREKKERFSLILESASTNQTSMYLCASSTTGTGGRSPLHFGNGTRLTVT.